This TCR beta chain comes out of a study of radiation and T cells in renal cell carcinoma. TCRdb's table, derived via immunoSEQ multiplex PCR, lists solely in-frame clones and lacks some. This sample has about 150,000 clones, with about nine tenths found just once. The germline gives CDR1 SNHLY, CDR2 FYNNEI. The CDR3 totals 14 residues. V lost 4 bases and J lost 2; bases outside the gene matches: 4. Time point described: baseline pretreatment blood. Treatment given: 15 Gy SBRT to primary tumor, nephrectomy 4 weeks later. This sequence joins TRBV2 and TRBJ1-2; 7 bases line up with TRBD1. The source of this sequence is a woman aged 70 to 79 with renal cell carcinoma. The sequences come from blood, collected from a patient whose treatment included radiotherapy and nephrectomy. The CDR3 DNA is TGTGCCAGCAGTGGGTCAGGGGGGAACTATGGCTACACCTTC. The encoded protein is CASSGSGGNYGYTF.